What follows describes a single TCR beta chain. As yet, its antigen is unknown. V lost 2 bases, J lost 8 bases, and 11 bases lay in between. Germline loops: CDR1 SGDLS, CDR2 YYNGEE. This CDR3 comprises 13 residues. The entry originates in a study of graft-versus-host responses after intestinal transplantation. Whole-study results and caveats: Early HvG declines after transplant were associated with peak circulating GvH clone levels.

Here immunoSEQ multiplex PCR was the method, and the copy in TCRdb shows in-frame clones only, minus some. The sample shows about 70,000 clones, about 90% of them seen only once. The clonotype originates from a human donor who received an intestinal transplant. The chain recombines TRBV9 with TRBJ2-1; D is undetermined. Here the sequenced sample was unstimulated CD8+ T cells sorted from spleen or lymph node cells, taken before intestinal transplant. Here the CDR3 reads CASSVFSSDEQFF. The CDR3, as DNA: TGTGCCAGCAGCGTCTTTAGCAGCGATGAGCAGTTCTTC. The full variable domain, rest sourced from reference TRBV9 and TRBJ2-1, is DSGVTQTPKHLITATGQRVTLRCSPRSGDLSVYWYQQSLDQGLQFLIQYYNGEERAKGNILERFSAQQFPDLHSELNLSSLELGDSALYFCASSVFSSDEQFFGPGTRLTVL.